Sequencing of this T cell receptor (beta chain) was carried out in a study of T-cell memory formation after mild COVID-19. This clonotype was seen ten or more times. 5'RACE, which relied on constant-segment primers, yielded TCR alpha and TCR beta cDNA libraries carrying sample barcodes and UMIs. TCRdb analysed the 5' RACE reads with MiXCR anew, one entry per CDR3 protein. The sample has 120,000 or so distinct CDR3 sequences, about 5.9% seen once. Material for sequencing was PBMCs or a T cell subset sorted from them (not recorded which). This TCR was recovered from an adult woman who had mild COVID-19 (a few samples of this study predate the infection). Cell type and time point are not known.

CDR3 sequence (DNA): TGCAGTGCTAGGGCGCTAGTCCCTAAGCTAAACACCATATATTTT. Amino acids: CSARALVPKLNTIYF. This chain uses TRBV20-1 with TRBJ1-3, with D unclear. This CDR3 is 15 amino acids long. Trimming took off 3 bases at V and 6 bases at J, with 18 bases between the two ends. CDR1 DFQATT and CDR2 SNEGSKA come from the germline V gene (reference sequence).